These T cell receptor beta chains were read from a single sample in a study of human T cells and chemical hapten exposure. One entry per CDR3 protein, called by TCRdb with MiXCR from the RACE reads. The data show tens of thousands of distinct CDR3 sequences, with around 10% seen just once and about 4.2% held by the top ten. The sample was whole blood, taken in connection with sensitization to the hapten diphenylcyclopropenone (DPC). The source is a woman aged 50 to 60 with alopecia areata. Some clones in this sample may be carry-over from other donors' samples. Both conserved end residues are part of each CDR3. D genes are given only for firm matches. Clone size is shown for a subset of rows, as once, few, many or a class of expanded clone.

J	size	D	V	DNA	CDR3
TRBJ2-3	.	.	TRBV6-6	TGTGCCAGCAGTCGGGTCCGGGGTCGGGGCACAGATACGCAGTATTTT	CASSRVRGRGTDTQYF
TRBJ2-1	few	TRBD2	TRBV11-2	TGTGCCAGCAGCCCCCGACCGGGACTACTAACTTACAATGAGCAGTTCTTC	CASSPRPGLLTYNEQFF
TRBJ1-4	few	TRBD1	TRBV20-1	TGCAGTACCCAAGACAGGGTACGTGAAAAACTGTTTTTT	CSTQDRVREKLFF
TRBJ2-7	few	.	TRBV20-1	TGCAGTGCTAGTGGGGGCCCCAGCGGATCCTACGAGCAGTACTTC	CSASGGPSGSYEQYF
TRBJ2-3	.	TRBD2	TRBV30	TGTGCCAGCATTAAAGGTCCTAGCGGGAGTAGAGCAGATACGCAGTATTTT	CASIKGPSGSRADTQYF
TRBJ2-2	many	TRBD1	TRBV5-6	TGTGCCAGCAGCTTACGGGACAGCAGGACCGGGGAGCTGTTTTTT	CASSLRDSRTGELFF
TRBJ2-2	few	TRBD1	TRBV7-9	TGTGCCAGCAGCTCCCCCCGGGGAACAGGGGACACCGGGGAGCTGTTTTTT	CASSSPRGTGDTGELFF
TRBJ2-3	.	.	TRBV28	TGTGCCAGCAGTTTACCGCCAGATACGCAGTATTTT	CASSLPPDTQYF
TRBJ1-5	few	.	TRBV27	TGTGCCAGCAGTTCTCCCAATCAGCCCCAGCATTTT	CASSSPNQPQHF
TRBJ2-5	many	.	TRBV7-6	TGTGCGACCACCCGGGACGGAAAAGAGACCCAGTACTTC	CATTRDGKETQYF
TRBJ1-1	many	.	TRBV18	TGTGCCAGCTCCCAGGGCCCGAACACTGAAGCTTTCTTT	CASSQGPNTEAFF
TRBJ1-3	many	.	TRBV27	TGTGCCGCCGTCAGCTCTGGAAACACCATATATTTT	CAAVSSGNTIYF
TRBJ2-7	few	.	TRBV7-9	TGTGCCAGCAGCTTAGATTATCTATTGGGACCTGGGACTGGTAGGAACGAGCAGTACTTC	CASSLDYLLGPGTGRNEQYF
TRBJ1-1	.	TRBD1	TRBV6-1	TGTGCCACCAGGACAGGGGAAAAGTTGAACACTGAAGCTTTCTTT	CATRTGEKLNTEAFF
TRBJ2-5	many	TRBD2	TRBV28	TGTGCCAGCAGTTCTGGGACTAGCGGAAGGGTGGAGACCCAGTACTTC	CASSSGTSGRVETQYF
TRBJ2-1	many	TRBD2	TRBV9	TGTGCCAGCAACCCGACTAGCGGGAGAGACAATGAGCAGTTCTTC	CASNPTSGRDNEQFF
TRBJ2-4	.	TRBD1	TRBV18	TGTGCCAGCTCACCCCTTGAACGACAGGGGGGAGCCAAAAACATTCAGTACTTC	CASSPLERQGGAKNIQYF
TRBJ2-1	many	TRBD2	TRBV7-2	TGTGCCAGCAGCTTAGACCCCCAGGGCGCGGGAGGTGAGCAGTTCTTC	CASSLDPQGAGGEQFF
TRBJ1-2	.	TRBD1	TRBV14	TGTGCCAGCAGCCAATCCGGGACAGGGGGCTTTGGCTACACCTTC	CASSQSGTGGFGYTF
TRBJ1-2	many	.	TRBV27	TGTGCCAGCAGTTTTAGTCCGCCTCCTAACTATGGCTACACCTTC	CASSFSPPPNYGYTF
TRBJ2-2	many	TRBD2	TRBV3-1	TGTGCCAGCAGCCAAGATTCGCTAGCGGGAAAAACCGGGGAGCTGTTTTTT	CASSQDSLAGKTGELFF
TRBJ2-1	few	.	TRBV27	TGTGCCAGCAGTTTGGGACTCCCGGCGAATGAGCAGTTCTTC	CASSLGLPANEQFF
TRBJ2-3	.	.	TRBV7-8	TGTGCCAGCAGTTATACTCGGGGGCCACCCACAGATACGCAGTATTTT	CASSYTRGPPTDTQYF
TRBJ1-5	few	.	TRBV7-7	TGTGCCCGTCCGGTTCGAGGGCGTCAGCCCCAGCATTTT	CARPVRGRQPQHF
TRBJ1-2	few	.	TRBV5-1	TGCGCCAGCAGCTTGAGGGCGGATGGCTACACCTTC	CASSLRADGYTF
TRBJ2-7	many	TRBD2	TRBV12-5	TGTGCTAGTGGTTTGCCGCTAGCGGGGTCCTACGAGCAGTACTTC	CASGLPLAGSYEQYF
TRBJ2-1	many	.	TRBV7-8	TGTGCCAGCAGCGTGGGACACACCAATGAGCAGTTCTTC	CASSVGHTNEQFF
TRBJ2-5	many	TRBD2	TRBV11-3	TGTGCCAGCAGCTCCCGAGGGAGGGGCCAAGAGACCCAGTACTTC	CASSSRGRGQETQYF
TRBJ2-2	few	.	TRBV3-1	TGTGCCAGCAGCCTTGGACAGAACACCGGGGAGCTGTTTTTT	CASSLGQNTGELFF
TRBJ1-2	.	.	TRBV7-2	TGTGCCAGCAGCCCCTCCGGGGCGTGGAACTATGGCTACACCTTC	CASSPSGAWNYGYTF
TRBJ1-1	.	.	TRBV5-1	TGCGCCAGCAGCTTGGCGGCCCGGGGGACTGAAGCTTTCTTT	CASSLAARGTEAFF
TRBJ2-2	many	.	TRBV18	TGTGCCAGCTCACCTCCCCCAGGCACCGGGGAGCTGTTTTTT	CASSPPPGTGELFF
TRBJ2-6	few	.	TRBV12-3/TRBV12-4	TGTGCCAGCAGTCTTCATCGGACTGGGGCCAACGTCCTGACTTTC	CASSLHRTGANVLTF
TRBJ1-5	many	.	TRBV6-1	TGTGCCAGCAGTTCGCCGACAGGTTCCTCTAGCAATCAGCCCCAGCATTTT	CASSSPTGSSSNQPQHF
TRBJ2-3	few	.	TRBV2	TGTGCCAGCAGTGAAGTATTTGGGGGCACAGATACGCAGTATTTT	CASSEVFGGTDTQYF